A selection of T cell receptor beta chains follows, all from one sample in a study of cytomegalovirus exposure and HLA in healthy donors. Sequencing used immunoSEQ multiplex PCR; TCRdb keeps in-frame clones, though not all of them. The sample consists of some 150,000 clones, about 75% of them appearing once. Sequenced: PBMCs. Receptor source: a woman aged 25 to 39 in good health and CMV-seronegative. Each CDR3 is given with its conserved first and last residue. The order of the fields is V gene, D gene, clone size, J gene, CDR3 length, CDR3 DNA, CDR3 protein. D genes are given only for firm matches. For some rows the clone size is stated as once, few or many, or as a class when expanded; others skip it.

V: TRBV27
D: -
size: -
J: TRBJ2-7
length: 13
DNA: TGTGCCAGCAGTTTACAGGGCTCCTACGAGCAGTACTTC
CDR3: CASSLQGSYEQYF

V: TRBV7-3
D: TRBD1
size: -
J: TRBJ2-5
length: 13
DNA: TGTGCCAGCAGCTTGGGACAGCAAGAGACCCAGTACTTC
CDR3: CASSLGQQETQYF

V: TRBV5-8
D: TRBD1
size: -
J: TRBJ1-2
length: 14
DNA: TGTGCCAGCAGACACGGACAGGGGCTCTTTGGCTACACCTTC
CDR3: CASRHGQGLFGYTF

V: TRBV5-1
D: TRBD1
size: -
J: TRBJ1-4
length: 15
DNA: TGCGCCAGCAGCTCGAGGGACAGACTTAATGAAAAACTGTTTTTT
CDR3: CASSSRDRLNEKLFF

V: TRBV27
D: -
size: -
J: TRBJ1-1
length: 13
DNA: TGTGCCAGCAGTTTCATGGATGGGGCCAGGGCTTTCTTT
CDR3: CASSFMDGARAFF

V: TRBV5-1
D: -
size: -
J: TRBJ2-2
length: 16
DNA: TGCGCCAGCAGCTGGAACGGGAACGAGGGAACCGGGGAGCTGTTTTTT
CDR3: CASSWNGNEGTGELFF

V: TRBV5-4
D: -
size: -
J: TRBJ2-2
length: 16
DNA: TGTGCCAGCAGCCAAAATCCTTCTACTTCCACCGGGGAGCTGTTTTTT
CDR3: CASSQNPSTSTGELFF

V: TRBV6-5
D: -
size: -
J: TRBJ1-2
length: 13
DNA: TGTGCCAGCAGGGTACTACAGGGCCTTGGCTACACCTTC
CDR3: CASRVLQGLGYTF

V: TRBV4-2
D: -
size: few
J: TRBJ1-2
length: 14
DNA: TGTGCCAGCAGCCAAGATGGGGGGACCTATGGCTACACCTTC
CDR3: CASSQDGGTYGYTF

V: TRBV18
D: -
size: -
J: TRBJ1-4
length: 14
DNA: TGTGCCAGCTCACCAGGGGACTCTAATGAAAAACTGTTTTTT
CDR3: CASSPGDSNEKLFF

V: TRBV19
D: -
size: few
J: TRBJ1-6
length: 13
DNA: TGTGCCAGTAGTCCCGCGGTGCGATCACCCCTCCACTTT
CDR3: CASSPAVRSPLHF

V: TRBV7-2
D: -
size: -
J: TRBJ2-1
length: 12
DNA: TGTGCCAGCAGCTTTAGAGTGGACAAGCAGTTCTTC
CDR3: CASSFRVDKQFF

V: TRBV2
D: TRBD1
size: -
J: TRBJ1-2
length: 13
DNA: TGTGCCAGCAGACGGGACAGTAACTATGGCTACACCTTC
CDR3: CASRRDSNYGYTF

V: TRBV5-1
D: -
size: -
J: TRBJ2-2
length: 16
DNA: TGCGCCAGCAGCGGAGGCGAGTCATCGAACACCGGGGAGCTGTTTTTT
CDR3: CASSGGESSNTGELFF

V: TRBV7-6
D: TRBD1
size: -
J: TRBJ2-1
length: 15
DNA: TGTGCCAGCAGCCCGACAGGGGGGTCCTACAATGAGCAGTTCTTC
CDR3: CASSPTGGSYNEQFF

V: TRBV19
D: TRBD1
size: -
J: TRBJ1-6
length: 14
DNA: TGTGCCAGTAGTGGGACAGGGTATAATTCACCCCTCCACTTT
CDR3: CASSGTGYNSPLHF

V: TRBV28
D: -
size: -
J: TRBJ1-4
length: 14
DNA: TGTGCCAGCAGTTTAGTAGGGGATAATGAAAAACTGTTTTTT
CDR3: CASSLVGDNEKLFF

V: TRBV6-1
D: TRBD1
size: -
J: TRBJ2-1
length: 14
DNA: TGTGCCAGCGTGTTGCAGGGGGTCAACAATGAGCAGTTCTTC
CDR3: CASVLQGVNNEQFF

V: TRBV25-1
D: -
size: -
J: TRBJ2-2
length: 12
DNA: TGTGCCAGCGCCACTAGTCCCGGGGAGCTGTTTTTT
CDR3: CASATSPGELFF

V: TRBV9
D: TRBD2
size: -
J: TRBJ2-1
length: 16
DNA: TGTGCCAGCAGCTCTTGGACTAGCGGGGGGCCGGGGGAGCAGTTCTTC
CDR3: CASSSWTSGGPGEQFF

V: TRBV29-1
D: -
size: -
J: TRBJ1-2
length: 13
DNA: TGCAGCGTTGAAGGACAGGTTAACTATGGCTACACCTTC
CDR3: CSVEGQVNYGYTF

V: TRBV30
D: -
size: -
J: TRBJ1-6
length: 18
DNA: TGTGCCTGGAGTGTTGGTTTTTCGGGGGTAAATTATAATTCACCCCTCCACTTT
CDR3: CAWSVGFSGVNYNSPLHF

V: TRBV28
D: -
size: -
J: TRBJ1-2
length: 15
DNA: TGTGCCAGCAGCCGGGGGGACACTAGCAACTATGGCTACACCTTC
CDR3: CASSRGDTSNYGYTF

V: TRBV28
D: TRBD1
size: few
J: TRBJ2-3
length: 16
DNA: TGTGCCAGCAGTCCCCTTGGGACAGGGGGCACAGATACGCAGTATTTT
CDR3: CASSPLGTGGTDTQYF

V: TRBV28
D: TRBD1
size: once
J: TRBJ1-5
length: 15
DNA: TGTGCCAGCAGTTCACCCCAGGGGGCAAGACAGCCCCAGCATTTT
CDR3: CASSSPQGARQPQHF

V: TRBV12-5
D: TRBD2
size: -
J: TRBJ2-3
length: 15
DNA: TGTGCTAGTGGTTTGGACTTAGCGGGGGTAGATACGCAGTATTTT
CDR3: CASGLDLAGVDTQYF

V: TRBV4-1
D: -
size: few
J: TRBJ2-3
length: 14
DNA: TGCGCCAGCAGCCTGGGGGGAAGCACAGATACGCAGTATTTT
CDR3: CASSLGGSTDTQYF

V: TRBV6-1
D: -
size: -
J: TRBJ1-2
length: 15
DNA: TGTGCCAGCAGTGACCCGGGACAATTCACTTCGGGCTACACCTTC
CDR3: CASSDPGQFTSGYTF

V: TRBV10-3
D: TRBD1
size: -
J: TRBJ1-1
length: 14
DNA: TGTGCCATCAGGCGACAGGGGGCGGACACTGAAGCTTTCTTT
CDR3: CAIRRQGADTEAFF

V: TRBV6-7
D: -
size: -
J: TRBJ2-7
length: 16
DNA: TGTGCCAGCAGTTACTCGAGCAACAGCGGACCCTACGAGCAGTACTTC
CDR3: CASSYSSNSGPYEQYF

V: TRBV6-5
D: -
size: -
J: TRBJ1-1
length: 14
DNA: TGTGCCAGCAGTTTACGACAGTTGAACACTGAAGCTTTCTTT
CDR3: CASSLRQLNTEAFF

V: TRBV2
D: -
size: -
J: TRBJ2-1
length: 12
DNA: TGTGCCAGCACCACCGCGGACATATATTCGTTCTTC
CDR3: CASTTADIYSFF